A selection of T cell receptor beta chains follows, all from one sample in a study of cytomegalovirus exposure and HLA in healthy donors. TCRdb's table, derived via immunoSEQ multiplex PCR, lists solely in-frame clones and lacks some. The table has 110,000 or so clones, approximately 69% seen once. The source material was PBMCs. Source of these receptors: a woman aged 40 to 49 in good health and CMV-seropositive. CDR3s include the opening cysteine and the closing phenylalanine or tryptophan. D genes are given only for firm matches. Where a row states a size, it is once, few, many or the class of an expanded clone; other rows omit it.

-	-	TRBV6-5	TRBJ2-7	CASSPLAGSYEQYF	TGTGCCAGCAGTCCCTTGGCGGGATCCTACGAGCAGTACTTC
-	-	TRBV14	TRBJ1-1	CASSKQGLRARTEAFF	TGTGCCAGCAGCAAGCAGGGGCTTAGGGCGCGGACTGAAGCTTTCTTT
TRBD1	-	TRBV7-3	TRBJ2-2	CASSTTGTGELFF	TGTGCCAGCAGCACGACAGGGACCGGGGAGCTGTTTTTT
-	-	TRBV30	TRBJ1-1	CAWKKKAGGRDTEAFF	TGTGCCTGGAAAAAAAAGGCCGGCGGCAGGGACACTGAAGCTTTCTTT
TRBD1	-	TRBV28	TRBJ2-7	CATTPGTGGTSTSYEQYF	TGTGCCACCACCCCCGGGACAGGGGGAACTAGCACCTCCTACGAGCAGTACTTC
TRBD1	-	TRBV18	TRBJ2-1	CASSLGPGQGVWEQFF	TGTGCCAGCTCACTGGGGCCGGGACAGGGCGTGTGGGAGCAGTTCTTC
-	-	TRBV6-5	TRBJ2-6	CASSRQNSGANVLTF	TGTGCCAGCAGCCGACAGAACTCTGGGGCCAACGTCCTGACTTTC
TRBD2	few	TRBV6-6	TRBJ2-7	CATSGNYEQYF	TGTGCCACTAGCGGGAATTACGAGCAGTACTTC
TRBD1	-	TRBV27	TRBJ1-6	CASSWGTGLSSPLHF	TGTGCCAGCAGTTGGGGGACAGGGTTGAGTTCACCCCTCCACTTT
-	-	TRBV4-2	TRBJ1-1	CASSQDGGRGPVVEAFF	TGTGCCAGCAGCCAAGATGGGGGGCGGGGGCCTGTAGTTGAAGCTTTCTTT
TRBD2	-	TRBV4-2	TRBJ2-7	CASSHSGSSYEQYF	TGTGCCAGCAGCCATAGCGGGAGCTCCTACGAGCAGTACTTC
TRBD2	-	TRBV15	TRBJ2-3	CATSRDSGGARTQYF	TGTGCCACCAGCAGAGACAGCGGGGGGGCCAGAACGCAGTATTTT
-	-	TRBV5-4	TRBJ2-3	CASSLAGIVTDTQYF	TGTGCCAGCAGCTTGGCCGGGATAGTCACAGATACGCAGTATTTT
TRBD2	-	TRBV7-7	TRBJ2-5	CASSLLAGGFQETQYF	TGTGCTAGCAGTTTACTAGCGGGGGGATTTCAAGAGACCCAGTACTTC
-	-	TRBV6-1	TRBJ2-1	CASTESSYNEQFF	TGTGCCAGCACTGAGAGCTCCTACAATGAGCAGTTCTTC
TRBD1	-	TRBV7-8	TRBJ2-7	CASSPGGSYEQYF	TGTGCCAGCAGTCCAGGGGGCTCCTACGAGCAGTACTTC
TRBD1	few	TRBV19	TRBJ2-7	CASSRHRTGAGQYF	TGTGCCAGTAGTCGTCACAGGACAGGGGCTGGGCAGTACTTC
TRBD2	-	TRBV4-1	TRBJ2-3	CASSHNPGLPSTDTQYF	TGCGCCAGCAGCCATAATCCGGGACTACCTAGCACAGATACGCAGTATTTT
TRBD1	few	TRBV6-6	TRBJ1-4	CASSSATGWDEKLFF	TGTGCCAGCAGTTCTGCGACAGGGTGGGATGAAAAACTGTTTTTT
-	few	TRBV9	TRBJ2-3	CASSAGTSDTQYF	TGTGCCAGCAGCGCAGGGACATCAGATACGCAGTATTTT
-	-	TRBV7-2	TRBJ1-5	CASSLGGHNQPQHF	TGTGCCAGCAGCTTGGGAGGACACAATCAGCCCCAGCATTTT
TRBD1	-	TRBV4-3	TRBJ2-7	CASSPLGQGINEQYF	TGCGCCAGCAGCCCTCTGGGACAGGGGATCAACGAGCAGTACTTC
TRBD1	-	TRBV6-1	TRBJ1-2	CASSEGQGAIYGYTF	TGTGCCAGCAGTGAAGGACAGGGGGCCATCTATGGCTACACCTTC
-	-	TRBV30	TRBJ1-5	CAWSVSSWNQPQHF	TGTGCCTGGAGTGTCTCGAGTTGGAATCAGCCCCAGCATTTT